Each of the 5 T cell receptor beta chains below was sequenced from the same sample in a study of T cell responses to AZD1222 COVID-19 vaccine. Sequencing was performed with immunoSEQ multiplex PCR; in TCRdb, only in-frame clones are kept and a portion is missing. The repertoire has about 140,000 clones, roughly 92% of them found once; the top ten carry around 1.7%. The sequencing used peripheral blood, collected on day 0 of AZD1222 vaccination. The receptor source for this set is an adult in good health.

This clone was observed a single time. The V call is TRBV15, the J call TRBJ2-5; no definite D call. Deletions cut 0 bases from V and 4 bases from J, with 12 bases between. Germline values: CDR1 LNHNV, CDR2 YYDKDF (reference sequence). This CDR3 has 15 amino acids. The CDR3 protein is CATSRDLRSRETQYF. The CDR3, as DNA: TGTGCCACCAGCAGAGATCTGAGGTCCAGAGAGACCCAGTACTTC.

The chain is built from TRBV7-8 and TRBJ2-2, with TRBD2 as a possible D gene (6 bases). The ends were cut back, 3 bases at V and 10 bases at J, with 24 bases in the middle. There are 17 residues in the CDR3. Germline CDR1 is SGHVS and CDR2 is FQNEAQ. The CDR3, as DNA: TGTGCCAGCAGCTTGGGGCTCCTCGGGACTCCCTTGAAGGAGCTGTTTTTT. This gives the protein CASSLGLLGTPLKELFF.

The V and J genes are TRBV7-8 and TRBJ1-5; D not resolved. The CDR3 has 15 residues. Germline loops: CDR1 SGHVS, CDR2 FQNEAQ. The CDR3 spells CATIAGRLINQPQHF. The CDR3 DNA is TGTGCTACGATTGCCGGACGGTTAATCAATCAGCCCCAGCATTTT.

There are a few counts of this clone. This chain connects TRBV5-1 to TRBJ2-7; TRBD2 aligns across 11 bases. This CDR3 comprises 14 residues. The V and J ends lost 2 bases and 3 bases, in that order; junction bases with no gene match: 1. The germline CDR1 and CDR2 sequences are SGHRS and YFSETQ. For the CDR3, the DNA is TGCGCCAGCAGCTTACTAGCGGGAGTCTACGAGCAGTACTTC. Protein sequence: CASSLLAGVYEQYF.

Here the CDR3 DNA reads TGTGCCATCAGTGAGTCGATGGGGGGTTGGCGAGAGACCCAGTACTTC. This codes for CAISESMGGWRETQYF. The chain combines TRBV10-3 with TRBJ2-5; D is perhaps TRBD2 (6 bases). The CDR3 length is 16 residues. Germline V gene lookup returns CDR1 ENHRY and CDR2 SYGVKD. The V gene lost 0 bases and the J gene lost 4 bases, with 15 bases spanning the gap.